The present T cell receptor (beta chain) was sequenced within a study of T cell repertoires in cytomegalovirus infection (dated by TCRdb to about 2019). Describing the broader study: Recently identified HLA-C-restricted CMV epitopes, whose presentation resists viral immunomodulation, were targeted by peptide stimulations together with well-studied HLA-B-restricted epitopes. Because public TCR beta signatures pointed to carriage of CMV infection together with the matching HLA type, the HLA type of each donor mattered for the analysis.

This clonotype occurred many times. The antigen it binds to is not known. No much larger clone is present one base from it, and per-base qualities are unavailable. Results and caveats for the whole study, not just this receptor: In the ex vivo response, HLA-C-restricted CMV-specific TCR beta clonotypes were dominant, and in two of eight donors the single most frequent clonotype came from this HLA-C-restricted group. In both this cohort and an independent cohort of some 370 donors, the cumulative frequency of public TCR beta family members distinguished carriers of CMV infection plus the relevant HLA type.

Trimming at the junction amounts to 4 bases on V and 8 bases on J, and the germline ends lie 6 bases apart. CDR1 and CDR2, looked up from the germline V gene (reference sequence), are MNHEY and SMNVEV. The CDR3, from cysteine to phenylalanine, totals 11 residues. The only DNA kept is the CDR3, 33 bases in frame from the first base. TCRdb names Illumina HiSeq 1500 as the instrument used. TCRdb reprocessing: public reads trimmed at Q25 with fastp, clones called with MiXCR, in-frame beta chains kept. CDR3 protein sequences are deduplicated, and each keeps its most common genes and DNA. This sample lists 45,000 to 50,000 distinct CDR3 sequences; around 21% were detected once. Of the sample, about 53% is held by the ten largest clones. What the treatment or condition label conveys for this sample: in vitro stimulation with specific CMV peptide epitopes to enrich CMV-specific T cells.

This TCR was recovered from a human donor in good health (CMV status not recorded). Some clones in this sample may be carry-over from other donors' samples. The chain is encoded by TRBV27 joined to TRBJ2-1; TRBD1 could be the D gene, as 6 bases match. The material sequenced was CD8+ T cells from cultured PBMCs, taken from culture after CMV antigen stimulation. The DNA reads as follows: TGTGCCAGCAGTTCAGGGGATGAGCAGTTCTTC. The resulting protein is CASSSGDEQFF.